This entry describes one T cell receptor beta chain. The record originates from a study of PD-L1 blockade in urothelial cancer. Study information: Every 3 weeks, patients received intravenous atezolizumab 1,200 mg, beginning 2014. Blood analyses occurred 3 weeks (second dose) and 6 weeks post treatment start. Blood samples had a median of 141,255 T cells, roughly 76,000 unique TCRs, and clonality approximately 0.08.

Time point given: pretreatment peripheral blood. Patient sample counts ranged from 1 to 8, pretreatment and on-treatment. Germline loops: CDR1 MGHRA, CDR2 YSYEKL. The CDR3 loop spans 16 amino acids. Trimming pared 3 bases from V and 1 base from J, leaving 13 bases between. Only in-frame clones appear in the TCRdb table, and some are missing; sequencing was by immunoSEQ multiplex PCR. Of 35,000 to 50,000 clones in the sample, more than 75% were seen once. Specimen: PBMCs, collected around atezolizumab (anti-PD-L1) treatment. This sequence was found in a man in his sixties with urothelial cancer. The chain joins TRBV4-1 to TRBJ2-1; no firm D call. CDR3: CASSHQATASYNEQFF. CDR3 in DNA: TGCGCCAGCAGCCACCAAGCCACAGCTTCCTACAATGAGCAGTTCTTC.